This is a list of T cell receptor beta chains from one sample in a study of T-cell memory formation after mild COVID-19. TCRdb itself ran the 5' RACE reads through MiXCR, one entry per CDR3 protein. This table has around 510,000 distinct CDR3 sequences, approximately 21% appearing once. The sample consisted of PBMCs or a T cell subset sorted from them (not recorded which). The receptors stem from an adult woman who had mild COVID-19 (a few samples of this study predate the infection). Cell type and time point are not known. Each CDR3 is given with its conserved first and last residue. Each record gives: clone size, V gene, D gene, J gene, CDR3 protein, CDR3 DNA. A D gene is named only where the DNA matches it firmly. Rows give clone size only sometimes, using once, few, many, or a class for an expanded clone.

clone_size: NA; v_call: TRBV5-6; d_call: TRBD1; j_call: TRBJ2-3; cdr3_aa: CASSLYGQGKDTQYF; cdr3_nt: TGTGCCAGCAGCTTATATGGACAGGGAAAGGATACGCAGTATTTT
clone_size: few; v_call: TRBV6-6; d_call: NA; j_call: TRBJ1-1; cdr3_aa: CASSQGSNTEAFF; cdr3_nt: TGTGCCAGCAGCCAGGGATCGAACACTGAAGCTTTCTTT
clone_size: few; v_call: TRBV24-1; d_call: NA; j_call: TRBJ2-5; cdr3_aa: CATRLTGEETQYF; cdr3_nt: TGTGCCACCAGATTGACCGGCGAAGAGACCCAGTACTTC
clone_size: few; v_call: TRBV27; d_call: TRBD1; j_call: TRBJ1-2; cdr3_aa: CASSRGATGNYGYTF; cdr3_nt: TGTGCCAGCAGTCGAGGAGCGACAGGGAACTATGGCTACACCTTC
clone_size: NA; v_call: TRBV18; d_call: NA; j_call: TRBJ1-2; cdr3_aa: CASSPFEQAGYTF; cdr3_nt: TGTGCCAGCTCACCGTTCGAACAGGCCGGCTACACCTTC
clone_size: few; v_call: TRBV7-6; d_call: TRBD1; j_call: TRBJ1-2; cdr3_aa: CASSLEYGPGQGTGYTF; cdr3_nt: TGTGCCAGCAGCTTAGAGTATGGACCGGGACAGGGTACCGGCTACACCTTC
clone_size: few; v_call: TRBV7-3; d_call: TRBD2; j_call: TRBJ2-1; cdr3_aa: CASSETSGGYNEQFF; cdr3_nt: TGTGCCAGCAGCGAAACTAGCGGGGGCTACAATGAGCAGTTCTTC
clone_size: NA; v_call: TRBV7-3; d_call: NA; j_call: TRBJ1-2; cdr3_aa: CASSRDPNYGYTF; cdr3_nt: TGTGCCAGCAGCCGGGATCCTAACTATGGCTACACCTTC
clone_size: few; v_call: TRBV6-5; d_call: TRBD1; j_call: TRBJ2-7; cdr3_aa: CASSLSSGTGYEQYF; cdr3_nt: TGTGCCAGCAGCTTAAGCTCCGGGACAGGGTACGAGCAGTACTTC
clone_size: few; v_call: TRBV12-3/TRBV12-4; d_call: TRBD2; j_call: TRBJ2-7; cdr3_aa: CATDWGLALYEQYF; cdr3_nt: TGTGCCACCGACTGGGGACTAGCCCTCTACGAGCAGTACTTC
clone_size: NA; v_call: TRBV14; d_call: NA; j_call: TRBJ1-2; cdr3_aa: CASSQVGSDYGYTF; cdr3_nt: TGTGCCAGCAGCCAAGTTGGAAGTGACTATGGCTACACCTTC
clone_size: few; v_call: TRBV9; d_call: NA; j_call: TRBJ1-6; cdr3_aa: CASSVVAGSPLHF; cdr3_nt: TGTGCCAGCAGCGTAGTGGCGGGTTCACCCCTCCACTTT
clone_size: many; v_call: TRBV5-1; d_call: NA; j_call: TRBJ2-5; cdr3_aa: CASSLAPGSEETQYF; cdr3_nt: TGCGCCAGCAGCTTGGCCCCAGGGTCGGAGGAGACCCAGTACTTC
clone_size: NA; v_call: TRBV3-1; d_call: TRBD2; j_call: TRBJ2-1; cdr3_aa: CASSQSSGGAEAIYNEQFF; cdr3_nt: TGTGCCAGCAGCCAAAGTAGCGGGGGGGCCGAGGCGATCTACAATGAGCAGTTCTTC
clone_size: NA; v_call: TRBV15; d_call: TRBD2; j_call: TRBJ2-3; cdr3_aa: CATSRSAGGGGGTDTQYF; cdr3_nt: TGTGCCACCAGCAGGAGCGCGGGAGGGGGAGGAGGCACAGATACGCAGTATTTT
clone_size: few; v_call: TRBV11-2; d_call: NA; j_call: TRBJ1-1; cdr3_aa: CASSTLKDMNTEAFF; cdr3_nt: TGTGCCAGCAGCACCCTGAAGGACATGAACACTGAAGCTTTCTTT
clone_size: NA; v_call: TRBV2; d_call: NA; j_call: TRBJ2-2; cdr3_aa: CASSGDRSTGELFF; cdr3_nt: TGTGCCAGCAGTGGAGACAGATCCACCGGGGAGCTGTTTTTT
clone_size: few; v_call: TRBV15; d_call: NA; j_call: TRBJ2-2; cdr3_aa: CATSRARELFF; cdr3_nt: TGTGCCACCAGCAGAGCGAGGGAGCTGTTTTTT
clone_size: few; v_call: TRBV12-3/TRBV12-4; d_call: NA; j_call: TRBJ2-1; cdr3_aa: CASTSGHPPGEQFF; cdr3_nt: TGTGCCAGCACCTCGGGACACCCCCCGGGTGAGCAGTTCTTC
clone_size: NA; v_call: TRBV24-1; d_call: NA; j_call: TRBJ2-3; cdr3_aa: CATSRSAGGTQYF; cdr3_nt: TGTGCCACCAGTCGGTCGGCAGGAGGTACGCAGTATTTT
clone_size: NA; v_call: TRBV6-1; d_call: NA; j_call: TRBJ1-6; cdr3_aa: CASSVGSTVRNSPLHF; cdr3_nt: TGTGCCAGCAGTGTGGGCAGTACCGTCCGCAATTCACCCCTCCACTTT
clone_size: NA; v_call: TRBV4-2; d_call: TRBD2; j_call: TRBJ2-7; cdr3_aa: CASSQESVAGEVGEQYF; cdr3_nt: TGTGCCAGCAGCCAAGAATCGGTAGCGGGAGAGGTAGGCGAGCAGTACTTC
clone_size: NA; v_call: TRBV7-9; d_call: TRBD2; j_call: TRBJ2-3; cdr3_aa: CASSFRGDTDTQYF; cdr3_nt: TGTGCCAGCAGCTTCCGGGGGGACACAGATACGCAGTATTTT
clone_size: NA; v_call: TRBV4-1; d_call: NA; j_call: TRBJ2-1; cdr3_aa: CASSQVGGPTSSYNEQFF; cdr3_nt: TGCGCCAGCAGCCAAGTGGGGGGTCCTACAAGCTCCTACAATGAGCAGTTCTTC